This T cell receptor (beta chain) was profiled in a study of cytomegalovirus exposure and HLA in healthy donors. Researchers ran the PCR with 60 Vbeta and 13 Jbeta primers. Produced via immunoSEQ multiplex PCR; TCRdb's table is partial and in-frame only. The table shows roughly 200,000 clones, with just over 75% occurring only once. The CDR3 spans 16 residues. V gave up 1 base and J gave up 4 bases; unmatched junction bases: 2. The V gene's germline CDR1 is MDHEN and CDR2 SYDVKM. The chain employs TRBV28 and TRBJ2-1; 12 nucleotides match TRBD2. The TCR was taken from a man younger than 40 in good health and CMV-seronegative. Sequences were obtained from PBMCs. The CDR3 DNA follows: TGTGCCAGCAGTTTATCGCTAGCGGGAGGGTACAATGAGCAGTTCTTC. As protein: CASSLSLAGGYNEQFF.